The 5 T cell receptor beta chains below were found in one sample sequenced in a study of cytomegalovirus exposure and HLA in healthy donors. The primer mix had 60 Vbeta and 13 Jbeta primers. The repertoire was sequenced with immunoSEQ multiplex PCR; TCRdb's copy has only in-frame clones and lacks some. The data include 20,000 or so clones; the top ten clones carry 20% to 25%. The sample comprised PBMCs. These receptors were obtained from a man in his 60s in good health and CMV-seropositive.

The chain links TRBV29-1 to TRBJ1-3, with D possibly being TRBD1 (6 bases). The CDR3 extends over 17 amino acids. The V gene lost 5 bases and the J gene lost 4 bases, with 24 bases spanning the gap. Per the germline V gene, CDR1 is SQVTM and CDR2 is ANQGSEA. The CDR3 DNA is TGCAGCGTTTCAAGTCCGGGGCGGGGGGCATCGGGAAACACCATATATTTT. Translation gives CSVSSPGRGASGNTIYF.

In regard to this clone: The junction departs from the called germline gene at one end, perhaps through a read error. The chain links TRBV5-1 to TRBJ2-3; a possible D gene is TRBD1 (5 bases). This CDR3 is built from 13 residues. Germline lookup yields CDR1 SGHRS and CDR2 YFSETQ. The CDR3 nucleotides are TGCGCCAGCAAATTCAGGGCCGCAGATAAGCAGTATTTT. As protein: CASKFRAADKQYF. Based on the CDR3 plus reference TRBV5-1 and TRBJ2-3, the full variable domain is KAGVTQTPRYLIKTRGQQVTLSCSPISGHRSVSWYQQTPGQGLQFLFEYFSETQRNKGNFPGRFSGRQFSNSRSEMNVSTLELGDSALYLCASKFRAADKQYFGPGTRLTVL.

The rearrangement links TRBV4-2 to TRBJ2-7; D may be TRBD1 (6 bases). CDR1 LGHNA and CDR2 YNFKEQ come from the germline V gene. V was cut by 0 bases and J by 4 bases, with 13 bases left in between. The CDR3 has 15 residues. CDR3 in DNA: TGTGCCAGCAGCCAAGATCTCTTAGGGGGTTACGAGCAGTACTTC. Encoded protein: CASSQDLLGGYEQYF.

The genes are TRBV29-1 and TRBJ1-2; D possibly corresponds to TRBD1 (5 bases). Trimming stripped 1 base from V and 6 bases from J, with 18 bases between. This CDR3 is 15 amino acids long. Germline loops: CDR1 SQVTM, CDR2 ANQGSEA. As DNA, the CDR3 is TGCAGCGTTGAAGGGGTTGGTGGAGGGGCTCATGGCTACACCTTC. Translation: CSVEGVGGGAHGYTF. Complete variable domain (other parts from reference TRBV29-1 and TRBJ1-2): SAVISQKPSRDICQRGTSLTIQCQVDSQVTMMFWYRQQPGQSLTLIATANQGSEATYESGFVIDKFPISRPNLTFSTLTVSNMSPEDSSIYLCSVEGVGGGAHGYTFGSGTRLTVV.

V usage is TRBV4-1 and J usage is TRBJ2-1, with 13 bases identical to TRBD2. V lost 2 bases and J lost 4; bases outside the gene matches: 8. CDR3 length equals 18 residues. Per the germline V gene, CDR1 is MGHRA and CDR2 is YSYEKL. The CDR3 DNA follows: TGCGCCAGCAGCCAATCCGCGCTACTAGCGGGAGGGTACAATGAGCAGTTCTTC. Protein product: CASSQSALLAGGYNEQFF.